The 24 T cell receptor beta chains reported below all come from one sample, sequenced in a study of identical twins. In TCRdb, the 5' RACE reads were re-called with MiXCR into one record per CDR3 protein. This sample has 650,000 to 800,000 distinct CDR3 sequences; roughly 8% occur once, and the top ten carry 0.75% to 1%. These same records also appear under a second study, on yellow fever vaccine responses in identical twins.

The sequencing input was PBMCs. Receptors were obtained from a woman between 18 and 29 years old in good health.

This clonotype was seen a handful of times. The V gene is TRBV28, the J gene TRBJ2-6, with D tentatively TRBD1 (6 bases). The CDR3 has 17 amino acids. Germline V lookup: CDR1 MDHEN, CDR2 SYDVKM. Trimming shortened V by 2 bases and J by 0 bases, and 11 bases separated the two germline ends. For the CDR3, the DNA is TGTGCCAGCAGTTTAACACAGGGTCTCTCTGGGGCCAACGTCCTGACTTTC. Translated: CASSLTQGLSGANVLTF. Combining the CDR3 with reference TRBV28 and TRBJ2-6 gives the whole variable domain DVKVTQSSRYLVKRTGEKVFLECVQDMDHENMFWYRQDPGLGLRLIYFSYDVKMKEKGDIPEGYSVSREKKERFSLILESASTNQTSMYLCASSLTQGLSGANVLTFGAGSRLTVL.

About this clonotype: It is likely a read error, because the conserved phenylalanine at the end of the CDR3 is missing. The rearrangement links TRBV19 to TRBJ2-1, with 12 bases lining up with TRBD2. CDR3 length: 15 amino acids. Germline loops: CDR1 LNHDA, CDR2 SQIVND (reference sequence). Trimming at V came to 4 bases and at J to 6 bases, leaving 4 bases not matched to a gene. Here the CDR3 reads CASSTGLAGTNEQFL. The CDR3 nucleotides are TGTGCCAGTAGTACCGGACTAGCGGGAACCAATGAGCAGTTCTTG.

This clonotype was recorded many times. The chain uses TRBV29-1 and TRBJ2-2; D gene ambiguous. Per germline, CDR1 SQVTM and CDR2 ANQGSEA. The length of the CDR3 is 14 residues. Between the trimmed V and J ends, which lost 4 bases and 3 bases, there was a span of 12 bases. Here the CDR3 reads CSVGVGGDTGELFF. CDR3 nucleotide sequence: TGCAGCGTTGGGGTCGGCGGAGACACCGGGGAGCTGTTTTTT.

There are a few counts of this clonotype. The chain combines TRBV25-1 with TRBJ1-1, with D unclear. Germline V gene data show CDR1 as MGHDK and CDR2 as SYGVNS. The CDR3 has 12 residues. Trimming shortened V by 10 bases and J by 1 base, and 10 bases separated the two germline ends. CDR3 nucleotide sequence: TGTGCCAACTCGGCAAGGAACACTGAAGCTTTCTTT. Its translation is CANSARNTEAFF.

This clonotype was counted only a few times. This chain links TRBV2 with TRBJ2-5; D unresolved. The V end was cut by 6 bases, the J end by 5 bases, with 19 bases between. CDR3 length: 15 amino acids. Germline-derived CDR1 and CDR2 are SNHLY and FYNNEI. The CDR3 here is CASSISTAVLETQYF. The CDR3 DNA sequence: TGTGCCAGCAGCATTTCAACTGCAGTCCTGGAGACCCAGTACTTC.

The chain uses TRBV9 and TRBJ1-6; D is ambiguous. This CDR3 region has 14 residues. Germline V gene data show CDR1 as SGDLS and CDR2 as YYNGEE. V was pared by 0 bases and J by 7 bases, with 8 bases between. CDR3 DNA: TGTGCCAGCAGCGTAGCGAACAGAAATTCACCCCTCCACTTT. Amino acid sequence: CASSVANRNSPLHF. Filled out from reference TRBV9 and TRBJ1-6, the complete variable domain reads DSGVTQTPKHLITATGQRVTLRCSPRSGDLSVYWYQQSLDQGLQFLIQYYNGEERAKGNILERFSAQQFPDLHSELNLSSLELGDSALYFCASSVANRNSPLHFGNGTRLTVT.

There are a few counts of this clonotype. V and J are TRBV20-1 and TRBJ2-1; D assignment may be TRBD1 or TRBD2 (6 bases each). This CDR3 has 15 residues. Germline values: CDR1 DFQATT, CDR2 SNEGSKA (reference sequence). CDR3: CMIVGGLGSYNEQFF. The CDR3 DNA follows: TGCATGATTGTGGGGGGCTTAGGCTCCTACAATGAGCAGTTCTTC.

There are a few counts of this clonotype. The V call is TRBV29-1, the J call TRBJ1-2; no reliable D call. CDR3 length equals 12 residues. Germline values: CDR1 SQVTM, CDR2 ANQGSEA. V gave up 6 bases and J gave up 8 bases, with 16 bases separating them. As DNA, the CDR3 is TGCAGCGTAGATACGGGGAGGATAGGCTACACCTTC. Its protein is CSVDTGRIGYTF.

In its sample, this clonotype was seen a few times. The chain carries TRBV15 and TRBJ2-5; 7 positions agree with TRBD1. CDR3 size: 16 residues. Germline assignment: CDR1 LNHNV and CDR2 YYDKDF (reference sequence). The trim removed 5 bases at V and 5 bases at J, leaving 14 bases unmatched. The DNA for the CDR3 is TGTGCCACCAGCGGGGGTTCGACAGGGCACGCGGAGACCCAGTACTTC. Its protein is CATSGGSTGHAETQYF.

This clonotype has just a few counts. The genes are TRBV7-3 and TRBJ2-1; 8 positions match TRBD2. Germline values: CDR1 SGHTA, CDR2 FQGTGA. The CDR3 covers 16 residues. V lost 2 bases to trimming and J lost 8 bases; unmatched junction nucleotides: 11. The CDR3 region is CASSLSVRGGLHEQFF. CDR3 nucleotide sequence: TGTGCCAGCAGCTTATCGGTTCGGGGGGGCCTGCATGAGCAGTTCTTC. Based on the CDR3 plus reference TRBV7-3 and TRBJ2-1, the full variable domain is GAGVSQTPSNKVTEKGKYVELRCDPISGHTALYWYRQSLGQGPEFLIYFQGTGAADDSGLPNDRFFAVRPEGSVSTLKIQRTERGDSAVYLCASSLSVRGGLHEQFFGPGTRLTVL.

V is TRBV12-3 or TRBV12-4 and J is TRBJ2-1; no firm D call. The CDR3 extends over 13 amino acids. The V gene lost 5 bases and the J gene lost 4 bases, with 9 bases spanning the gap. CDR3 sequence (DNA): TGTGCCAGCAGTAACCCCCCATACAATGAGCAGTTCTTC. Protein sequence: CASSNPPYNEQFF.

The J gene is TRBJ2-5, the V gene TRBV5-1, with 8 bases that match TRBD1. With V trimmed by 4 bases and J by 1 base, 12 bases remained unmatched. Germline V lookup: CDR1 SGHRS, CDR2 YFSETQ. CDR3 size: 17 residues. The CDR3 DNA is TGCGCCAGCAGCAAGCGGTCGGGACAGGCCTCCCAAGAGACCCAGTACTTC. Translation gives CASSKRSGQASQETQYF.

This clonotype appeared a few times. This rearrangement joins TRBV3-1 to TRBJ2-7; the match to TRBD1 covers 10 bases. Germline V gene data show CDR1 as LGHDT and CDR2 as YNNKEL (reference sequence). J lost 3 bases, V lost 3 bases, and 8 bases had no gene match. The CDR3 has 16 amino acids. CDR3 nucleotides: TGTGCCAGCAGCCATCCCGGGACAGGGGACTTCTACGAGCAGTACTTC. Amino acids: CASSHPGTGDFYEQYF.

The gene calls are TRBV4-3 and TRBJ2-2; weak D call: TRBD2 (7 bases). The CDR3 is 18 amino acids. V lost 0 bases to trimming and J lost 2 bases, with 16 bases between them. Germline V gives CDR1 LGHNA, CDR2 YSLEER. CDR3 nucleotides: TGCGCCAGCAGCCAAGATCGGAGCGGGACACCTAACACCGGGGAGCTGTTTTTT. Encoded protein: CASSQDRSGTPNTGELFF.

The CDR3 is CASSLTYGNTIYF. The CDR3 DNA reads TGTGCCAGCAGCTTAACCTACGGAAACACCATATATTTT. The V and J genes are TRBV7-3 and TRBJ1-3, with D uncertain. Trimming stripped 0 bases from V and 4 bases from J, with 4 bases between. CDR1 is SGHTA, CDR2 FQGTGA, per germline. This CDR3 spans 13 amino acids.

This clonotype showed up just a few times. The rearrangement uses TRBV29-1 and TRBJ1-1; D is uncertain. The germline V and J ends were trimmed by 1 base and 1 base, with 7 bases remaining between them. Germline V gene lookup returns CDR1 SQVTM and CDR2 ANQGSEA. The CDR3 consists of 13 residues. DNA of the CDR3: TGCAGCGTTGAAGGTCAGACGAACACTGAAGCTTTCTTT. Its protein product is CSVEGQTNTEAFF.

This clonotype was counted at least ten times. The chain has TRBV7-9 and TRBJ1-1; D gene unclear. Trimming took off 1 base at V and 1 base at J, with 7 bases between the two ends. The CDR3 sequence is 14 residues long. From germline, CDR1 is SEHNR and CDR2 FQNEAQ (reference sequence). The CDR3 region is CASSLEQWNTEAFF. CDR3 sequence (DNA): TGTGCCAGCAGCTTAGAGCAGTGGAACACTGAAGCTTTCTTT.

The gene calls are TRBV5-1 and TRBJ1-1; D may be TRBD1 (6 bases). This CDR3 is 14 amino acids long. Trimming took off 4 bases at V and 5 bases at J, with 15 bases between the two ends. The germline CDR1 and CDR2 sequences are SGHRS and YFSETQ. CDR3 amino acids: CASSALRGGTEAFF. The CDR3 bases are TGCGCCAGCAGCGCCTTAAGGGGGGGAACTGAAGCTTTCTTT.

V and J are TRBV24-1 and TRBJ1-3; D unresolved. Germline V gene lookup returns CDR1 KGHDR and CDR2 SFDVKD. Trimming stripped 5 bases from V and 6 bases from J, with 22 bases between. There are 17 residues in the CDR3. The CDR3, as DNA: TGTGCCACCAGTGTCTCCTCGGGATACGGAGGTGAAAACACCATATATTTT. Translated: CATSVSSGYGGENTIYF.

This clonotype was counted many times. The chain uses TRBV7-2 and TRBJ1-1, with unresolved D. Trimming pared 2 bases from V and 11 bases from J, leaving 12 bases between. The CDR3 contains 12 residues. Looked up from germline, CDR1 is SGHTA and CDR2 is FQGNSA. The CDR3 DNA is TGTGCCAGCAGCTTATCGAATCTCGTGGCTTTCTTT. It codes for CASSLSNLVAFF.

This clonotype was counted a few times. The rearrangement joins TRBV29-1 to TRBJ2-3; 12 bases fit TRBD2. Germline V gene data show CDR1 as SQVTM and CDR2 as ANQGSEA. Germline trimming cut 8 bases from V and 2 bases from J; bases unmatched to any gene: 11. This CDR3 spans 16 amino acids. CDR3 sequence reads: CSSAGGLAGPTDTQYF. The DNA for the CDR3 is TGCAGCTCGGCGGGGGGACTAGCGGGTCCCACAGATACGCAGTATTTT.

The sample holds many counts of this clonotype. CDR3 region: CASSLSMGGDTDTQYF. For the CDR3, the DNA is TGCGCCAGCAGCTTATCGATGGGGGGTGACACAGATACGCAGTATTTT. The chain uses TRBV5-1 and TRBJ2-3; TRBD2 is a possible D gene (6 bases). Trimming removed 2 bases from V and 2 bases from J, with 15 bases in between. The CDR3 spans 16 residues. The germline V gene encodes CDR1 SGHRS and CDR2 YFSETQ.

A few counts support this clonotype. The chain has TRBV6-5 and TRBJ2-6, with 12 bases lining up with TRBD1. This CDR3 is built from 19 residues. V lost 0 bases, J lost 2 bases, and 5 bases stayed unmatched. Germline CDR1 MNHEY, CDR2 SVGAGI. The chain's CDR3 is CASSYSMGQGAAGANVLTF. DNA of the CDR3: TGTGCCAGCAGTTACTCGATGGGACAGGGGGCAGCTGGGGCCAACGTCCTGACTTTC.

This clonotype was observed at least ten times. The gene calls are TRBV24-1 and TRBJ1-1, with 7 bases matching TRBD1. Looked up from germline, CDR1 is KGHDR and CDR2 is SFDVKD. CDR3 length: 15 amino acids. V dropped 2 bases and J dropped 0; count of bases not matched to a gene: 2. DNA of the CDR3: TGTGCCACCAGTGATTCGGGACAGTTGAACACTGAAGCTTTCTTT. This translates into CATSDSGQLNTEAFF.